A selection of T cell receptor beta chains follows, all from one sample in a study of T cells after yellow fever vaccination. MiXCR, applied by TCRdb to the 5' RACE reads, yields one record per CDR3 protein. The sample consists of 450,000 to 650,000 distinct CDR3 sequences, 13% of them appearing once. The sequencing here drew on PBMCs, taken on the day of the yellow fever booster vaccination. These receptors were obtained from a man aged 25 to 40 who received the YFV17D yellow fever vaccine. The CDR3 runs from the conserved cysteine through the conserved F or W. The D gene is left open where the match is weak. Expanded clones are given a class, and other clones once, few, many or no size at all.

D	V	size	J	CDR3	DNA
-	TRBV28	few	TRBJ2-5	CASSLSASRKTQYF	TGTGCCAGCAGTTTATCGGCTAGTCGAAAGACCCAGTACTTC
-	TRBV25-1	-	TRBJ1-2	CASSFSYGYTF	TGTGCCAGCAGCTTTAGCTATGGCTACACCTTC
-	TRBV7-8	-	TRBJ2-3	CASSLGPPSTDTQYF	TGTGCCAGCAGCTTAGGGCCACCCAGCACAGATACGCAGTATTTT
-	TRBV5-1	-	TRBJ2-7	CASSLRGVEQYF	TGCGCCAGCAGCTTACGAGGAGTAGAGCAGTACTTC
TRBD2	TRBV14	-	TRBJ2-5	CASSQVGLAGGETQYF	TGTGCCAGCAGCCAGGTTGGACTAGCGGGAGGAGAGACCCAGTACTTC
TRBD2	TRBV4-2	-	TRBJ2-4	CASSQASTSGSITKNIQYF	TGTGCCAGCAGCCAAGCTTCCACTAGCGGGAGCATCACCAAAAACATTCAGTACTTC
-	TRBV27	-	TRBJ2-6	CASSLSTGANVLTF	TGTGCCAGCAGTTTATCGACCGGGGCCAACGTCCTGACTTTC
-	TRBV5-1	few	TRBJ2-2	CASSRVTRENAGELFF	TGCGCCAGCTCCCGGGTAACTAGAGAGAACGCCGGGGAGCTGTTTTTT
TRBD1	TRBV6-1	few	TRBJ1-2	CASTGQGPNYGYTF	TGTGCCAGCACAGGACAGGGCCCAAATTATGGCTACACCTTC
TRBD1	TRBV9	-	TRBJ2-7	CASSVGGTGLSPVPYEQYF	TGTGCCAGCAGCGTAGGGGGGACAGGGTTGTCCCCGGTGCCCTACGAGCAGTACTTC
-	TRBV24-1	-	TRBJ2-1	CATSGGGATTRIYNEQFF	TGTGCCACCAGTGGTGGTGGGGCCACTACGAGGATTTACAATGAGCAGTTCTTC
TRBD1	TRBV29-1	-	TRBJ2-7	CSVEATGTEQYF	TGCAGCGTTGAAGCGACAGGGACCGAGCAGTACTTC
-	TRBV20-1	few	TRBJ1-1	CSARGTVRATEAFF	TGCAGTGCTAGAGGGACAGTAAGGGCAACTGAAGCTTTCTTT
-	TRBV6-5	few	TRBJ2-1	CATSGSPSEQFF	TGTGCCACCTCCGGGAGTCCAAGTGAGCAGTTCTTC
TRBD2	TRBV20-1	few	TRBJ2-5	CSASTAGGQETQYF	TGCAGTGCTAGTACCGCGGGAGGGCAAGAGACCCAGTACTTC
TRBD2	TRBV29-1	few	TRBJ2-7	CSVDASGSDEQYF	TGCAGCGTTGATGCTAGCGGGAGCGACGAGCAGTACTTC
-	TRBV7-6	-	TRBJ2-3	CASSLVPSGTDTQYF	TGTGCCAGCAGCTTAGTTCCTAGCGGCACAGATACGCAGTATTTT
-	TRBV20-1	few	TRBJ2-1	CSARDLGRSSYNEQFF	TGCAGTGCTAGAGATCTTGGACGGAGCTCCTACAATGAGCAGTTCTTC
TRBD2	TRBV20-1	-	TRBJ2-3	CSAPRPGLAGTGDTQYF	TGCAGTGCACCCCGTCCGGGACTAGCGGGGACCGGAGATACGCAGTATTTT
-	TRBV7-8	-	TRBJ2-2	CASSLVSVSNTGELFF	TGTGCCAGCAGCTTAGTGTCGGTGTCGAACACCGGGGAGCTGTTTTTT
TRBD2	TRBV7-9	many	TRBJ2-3	CASSLKPGLAADTQYF	TGTGCCAGCAGCCTAAAACCGGGACTAGCGGCAGATACGCAGTATTTT
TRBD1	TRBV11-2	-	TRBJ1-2	CASSSRGGQANYGYTF	TGTGCCAGCAGCTCCAGGGGGGGACAGGCTAACTATGGCTACACCTTC
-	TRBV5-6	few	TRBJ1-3	CASSLFPAPGNTIYF	TGTGCCAGCAGCTTGTTTCCAGCGCCTGGAAACACCATATATTTT
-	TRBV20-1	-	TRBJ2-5	CSAPMFHAGSQTQYF	TGCAGTGCTCCGATGTTTCATGCGGGATCACAGACCCAGTACTTC
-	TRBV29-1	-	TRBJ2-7	CSVTLRSSYEQYF	TGCAGCGTAACCCTACGGAGCTCCTACGAGCAGTACTTC
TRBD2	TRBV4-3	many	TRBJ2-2	CASSPLAGGTGELFF	TGTGCTAGCAGCCCACTAGCGGGGGGCACCGGGGAGCTGTTTTTT
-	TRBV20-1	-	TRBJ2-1	CSATRTTGVYEQFF	TGCAGTGCTACCAGGACGACGGGAGTTTATGAGCAGTTCTTC
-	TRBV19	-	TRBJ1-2	CASSINNFNYGYTF	TGTGCCAGTAGTATTAACAACTTCAACTATGGCTACACCTTC
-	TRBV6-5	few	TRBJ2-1	CASSWGRVSWNEQFF	TGTGCCAGCAGTTGGGGGCGGGTCTCCTGGAATGAGCAGTTCTTC
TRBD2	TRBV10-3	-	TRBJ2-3	CAISDLLAGTSGSADTQYF	TGTGCCATCAGTGATCTTTTGGCCGGGACTAGCGGGAGCGCAGATACGCAGTATTTT
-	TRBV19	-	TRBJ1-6	CASSTRPANSPLHF	TGTGCCAGTTCGACTCGACCGGCTAATTCACCCCTCCACTTT
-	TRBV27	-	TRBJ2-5	CASSLSWGRGETQYF	TGTGCCAGCAGTTTATCGTGGGGCCGGGGGGAGACCCAGTACTTC
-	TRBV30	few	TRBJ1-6	CAWSLIQGGNSPLHF	TGTGCCTGGTCCCTAATACAGGGTGGTAATTCACCCCTCCACTTT
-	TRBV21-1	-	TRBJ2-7	CASSKSRTRFSYEQYF	TGTGCCAGCAGCAAATCTCGGACACGTTTTTCCTACGAGCAGTACTTC
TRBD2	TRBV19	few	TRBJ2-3	CASRGASGGADTQYF	TGTGCCAGTAGAGGGGCTAGCGGGGGGGCGGATACGCAGTATTTT
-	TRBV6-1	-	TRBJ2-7	CASTAYRSYEQYF	TGTGCCAGCACGGCTTATAGGTCCTACGAGCAGTACTTC
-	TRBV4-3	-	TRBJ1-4	CASSQLFRDLNEKLFF	TGCGCCAGCAGCCAGCTCTTCCGGGACCTGAATGAAAAACTGTTTTTT
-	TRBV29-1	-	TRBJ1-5	CSVEENPNQPQHF	TGCAGCGTTGAGGAAAACCCCAATCAGCCCCAGCATTTT
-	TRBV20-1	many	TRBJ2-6	CSARGGSGANVLTF	TGCAGTGCTAGAGGGGGCTCTGGGGCCAACGTCCTGACTTTC
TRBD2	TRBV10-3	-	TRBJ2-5	CAVSGVGLAGETQYF	TGTGCCGTCTCCGGGGTGGGACTAGCGGGAGAGACCCAGTACTTC
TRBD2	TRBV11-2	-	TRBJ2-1	CASSLVGRENYNEQFF	TGTGCCAGCAGCTTGGTAGGGCGGGAGAACTACAATGAGCAGTTCTTC
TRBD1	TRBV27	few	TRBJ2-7	CASSFGQGLIYEQYF	TGTGCCAGCAGTTTTGGACAGGGGCTTATCTACGAGCAGTACTTC
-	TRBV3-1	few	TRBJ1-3	CASSQAGPGNTIYF	TGTGCCAGCAGCCAAGCAGGGCCCGGAAACACCATATATTTT
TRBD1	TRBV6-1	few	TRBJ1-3	CASSLGQASRGNTIYF	TGTGCCAGCAGTCTAGGACAGGCGAGTCGTGGAAACACCATATATTTT
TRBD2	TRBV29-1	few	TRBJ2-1	CSAGLAGDEQFF	TGCAGCGCTGGACTAGCGGGAGATGAGCAGTTCTTC
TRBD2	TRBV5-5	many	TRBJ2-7	CASSLGTSGIYEQYF	TGCGCCAGCAGCCTCGGGACTAGCGGGATCTACGAGCAGTACTTC
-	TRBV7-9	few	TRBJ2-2	CASSRLGEETGELFF	TGTGCCAGCAGCCGCCTCGGGGAAGAGACCGGGGAGCTGTTTTTT
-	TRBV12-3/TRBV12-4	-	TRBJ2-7	CASSYLSLEGEQYF	TGTGCCAGCAGTTACCTGTCACTAGAGGGCGAGCAGTACTTC
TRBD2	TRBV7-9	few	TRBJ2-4	CASSLLAGAPWDIQYF	TGTGCCAGCAGCTTACTAGCGGGAGCGCCGTGGGACATTCAGTACTTC